This record covers a single T cell receptor (beta chain). This record belongs to a study of identical twins. This CDR3 region has 14 residues. V was pared by 3 bases and J by 5 bases, with 12 bases between. A universal primer binding site was introduced by template switching. The final cDNA contained unique molecular identifiers. Using its own MiXCR run on the 5' RACE reads, TCRdb lists one record per CDR3 protein. The sample has fewer than 250,000 distinct CDR3 sequences; approximately 9% are singletons. The specimen was memory (CD45RO+) T cells sorted from blood. V usage is TRBV12-3 or TRBV12-4 and J usage is TRBJ2-3; tentatively, D is TRBD1 or TRBD2 (5 bases each). The origin of this receptor is a woman younger than 30 in good health. The CDR3 DNA reads as TGTGCCAGCAGTTTGAGGGGCGAGAAAGATACGCAGTATTTT. Residues: CASSLRGEKDTQYF.